This T cell receptor (beta chain) was profiled in a study of blood T cell repertoires in COVID-19. Study details: Sources were T cells, B-cell-depleted T cells, or PBMCs; the material itself was cDNA or gDNA.

Germline lookup yields CDR1 SGHRS and CDR2 YFSETQ. The CDR3 sequence is 15 residues long. The V segment lost 3 bases and the J segment 0 bases; nucleotides outside the gene matches: 3. TCRdb's table, derived via immunoSEQ multiplex PCR, lists solely in-frame clones and lacks some. The sample carries under 300,000 clones, roughly nine tenths recorded once. V is TRBV5-1 and J is TRBJ2-7; the match to TRBD1 covers 10 bases. Sequencing was performed on peripheral blood. The TCR comes from a middle-aged woman who had recovered from COVID-19. As DNA, the CDR3 is TGCGCCAGCAGCTCCGGGACAGGGGCCTCCTACGAGCAGTACTTC. It yields the protein CASSSGTGASYEQYF.